The text below deals with one T cell receptor (beta chain). Its antigen is currently unknown. The study separated CD4+ cells into CD45RA+ naive and CD45RA-negative memory subsets. This sample was taken from a study of shared clonotypes between healthy human individuals. Overall study findings and caveats: Sequencing depth was expected to influence donor clonotype sharing. Researchers found naive subsets generally carried larger estimated richness than memory subsets.

It was across several immunoSEQ plates that each subset's genomic DNA was evenly split. Sequenced by immunoSEQ multiplex PCR; TCRdb stores in-frame clones only, minus some. The repertoire has fewer than 1.4 million clones, around 82% of them found once; the top ten carry 0.6% to 0.75%. This clonotype was sampled from a young man in good health. Some clones in this sample may be carry-over from other donors' samples. The sample consisted of memory CD4+ T cells from PBMCs. This sample's subset: CD45RA-negative fraction.

CDR3: CASSPREGRANTGELFF. The CDR3 DNA follows: TGTGCCAGCAGCCCCCGGGAGGGCCGGGCGAACACCGGGGAGCTGTTTTTT. This chain connects TRBV7-3 to TRBJ2-2; 8 bases map to TRBD2. CDR1 is SGHTA, CDR2 FQGTGA, per germline. The V gene end was trimmed by 5 bases and the J gene end by 0 bases; junction bases not matched to a gene: 8. The CDR3 is made up of 17 amino acids.